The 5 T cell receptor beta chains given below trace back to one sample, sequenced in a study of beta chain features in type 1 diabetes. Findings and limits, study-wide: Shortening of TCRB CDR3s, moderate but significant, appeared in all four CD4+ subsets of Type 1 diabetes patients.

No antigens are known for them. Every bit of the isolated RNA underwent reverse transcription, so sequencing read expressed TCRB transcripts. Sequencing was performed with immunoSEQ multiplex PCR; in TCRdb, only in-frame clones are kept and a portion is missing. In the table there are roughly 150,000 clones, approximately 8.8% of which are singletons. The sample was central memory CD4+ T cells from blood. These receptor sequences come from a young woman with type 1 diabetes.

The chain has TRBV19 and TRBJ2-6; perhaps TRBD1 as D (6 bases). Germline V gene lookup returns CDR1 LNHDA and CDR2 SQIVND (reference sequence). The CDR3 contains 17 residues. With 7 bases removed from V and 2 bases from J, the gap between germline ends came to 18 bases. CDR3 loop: CASNRRGHRPGANVLTF. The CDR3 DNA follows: TGTGCCAGTAACCGCAGGGGCCATAGGCCTGGGGCCAACGTCCTGACTTTC. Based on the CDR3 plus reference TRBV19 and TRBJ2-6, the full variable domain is DGGITQSPKYLFRKEGQNVTLSCEQNLNHDAMYWYRQDPGQGLRLIYYSQIVNDFQKGDIAEGYSVSREKKESFPLTVTSAQKNPTAFYLCASNRRGHRPGANVLTFGAGSRLTVL.

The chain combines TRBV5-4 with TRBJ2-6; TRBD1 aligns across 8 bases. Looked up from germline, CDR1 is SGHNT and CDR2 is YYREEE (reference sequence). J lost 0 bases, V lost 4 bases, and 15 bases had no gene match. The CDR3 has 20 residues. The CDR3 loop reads CASSHGGRTGLSSGANVLTF. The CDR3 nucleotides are TGTGCCAGCAGCCACGGGGGCCGGACAGGGTTAAGCTCTGGGGCCAACGTCCTGACTTTC.

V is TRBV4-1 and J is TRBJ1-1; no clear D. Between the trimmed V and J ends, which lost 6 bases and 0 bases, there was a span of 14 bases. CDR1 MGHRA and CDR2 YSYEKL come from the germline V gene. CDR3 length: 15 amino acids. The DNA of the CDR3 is TGCGCCAGCAGGTTTTCTACTGTACTGAACACTGAAGCTTTCTTT. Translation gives CASRFSTVLNTEAFF.

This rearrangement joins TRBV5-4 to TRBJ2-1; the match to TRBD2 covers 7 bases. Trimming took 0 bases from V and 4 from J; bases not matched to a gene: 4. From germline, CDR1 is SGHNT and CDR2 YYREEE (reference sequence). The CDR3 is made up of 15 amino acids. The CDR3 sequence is CASSLALADYNEQFF. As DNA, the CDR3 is TGTGCCAGCAGCTTGGCCCTAGCGGATTACAATGAGCAGTTCTTC.

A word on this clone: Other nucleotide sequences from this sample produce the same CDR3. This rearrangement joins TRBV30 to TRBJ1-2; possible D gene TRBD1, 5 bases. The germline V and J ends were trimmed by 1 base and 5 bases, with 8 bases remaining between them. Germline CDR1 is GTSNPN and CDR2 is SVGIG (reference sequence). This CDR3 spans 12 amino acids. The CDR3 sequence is CAWSGQGYGYTF. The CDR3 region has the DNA TGTGCCTGGAGTGGGCAGGGTTATGGCTACACCTTC.